The 24 T cell receptor beta chains below were found in one sample sequenced in a study of blood T cell repertoires in COVID-19. Assay used: immunoSEQ multiplex PCR; TCRdb lists only in-frame clones, some missing. The sample lists about 270,000 clones; 82% were seen once. The sequenced sample consisted of peripheral blood. These receptors originate from a woman under 30 with acute or convalescent COVID-19.

The chain carries TRBV3-1 (or the pseudogene TRBV3-2) and TRBJ2-5; the match to TRBD1 covers 9 bases. Germline V CDR1 and CDR2: LGHDT, YNNKEL (reference sequence). Losses at the gene ends were 4 bases for V and 2 bases for J; bases not matched to a gene: 11. This CDR3 has 17 amino acids. For the CDR3, the DNA is TGTGCCAGCAGCCTTAGACGGGACAGGGTCCTACAAGAGACCCAGTACTTC. Amino acids: CASSLRRDRVLQETQYF.

This sequence joins TRBV27 and TRBJ1-2; D remains unclear. Between the trimmed V and J ends, which lost 6 bases and 4 bases, there was a span of 18 bases. The CDR3 loop spans 15 amino acids. Per germline, CDR1 MNHEY and CDR2 SMNVEV (reference sequence). This chain's CDR3 is CASRDLWEGSYGYTF. DNA for the CDR3: TGTGCCAGCAGGGACCTTTGGGAGGGCTCCTATGGCTACACCTTC.

The chain combines TRBV18 with TRBJ2-7; 8 bases are shared with TRBD2. The junction had 5 bases not matched to a gene; V was cut back by 5 bases and J by 2 bases. Germline CDR1 is KGHSH and CDR2 is LQKENI. This CDR3 spans 14 amino acids. The CDR3 loop is CASSLAGQAYEQYF. CDR3 nucleotide sequence: TGTGCCAGCTCATTAGCGGGACAAGCCTACGAGCAGTACTTC.

This chain links TRBV21-1 with TRBJ2-3; the tabulated D call, TRBD1, remains unverified against the DNA. TRBV21-1 is recorded as a pseudogene. The CDR3 covers 16 residues. The CDR3 DNA is TGTGCCAGCATCACAAGGGACATATCTAGCACAGATACGCAGTATTTT. Residues: CASITRDISSTDTQYF.

The chain links TRBV6-6 to TRBJ2-7; 8 bases are shared with TRBD2. J gave up 3 bases and V 0 bases, and 7 bases lay outside the gene matches. Germline V CDR1 and CDR2: MNHNY, SVGAGI (reference sequence). The CDR3 covers 16 residues. The CDR3 loop is CASSYSFTSGNYEQYF. The CDR3 coding sequence is TGTGCCAGCAGTTACTCGTTTACTAGCGGAAACTACGAGCAGTACTTC.

The chain carries TRBV7-6 and TRBJ2-1; the match to TRBD2 covers 8 bases. J gave up 4 bases and V 2 bases, and 4 bases lay outside the gene matches. The CDR3 covers 15 residues. CDR1 and CDR2 (germline): SGHVS, FNYEAQ. Here the CDR3 DNA reads TGTGCCAGCAGCTTACAGGGCGGGGGGTACAATGAGCAGTTCTTC. Translated: CASSLQGGGYNEQFF.

The V call is TRBV7-9, the J call TRBJ2-7; unclear D gene. Germline lookup yields CDR1 SEHNR and CDR2 FQNEAQ (reference sequence). The CDR3 covers 12 residues. Trimming stripped 2 bases from V and 3 bases from J, with 5 bases between. The CDR3 sequence: CASSLSFYEQYF. DNA for the CDR3: TGTGCCAGCAGCTTATCCTTCTACGAGCAGTACTTC.

This clone has more than one count but fewer than ten. Other nucleotide sequences from this sample produce the same CDR3. The chain combines TRBV5-1 with TRBJ2-5, with 7 nucleotides matching TRBD1. This CDR3 region has 12 residues. The germline CDR1 and CDR2 sequences are SGHRS and YFSETQ. Unmatched junction bases numbered 2, after V lost 7 bases and J lost 2 bases. CDR3 region: CASGTAQETQYF. The CDR3 DNA reads as TGCGCCAGCGGGACAGCTCAAGAGACCCAGTACTTC.

The V call is TRBV10-1, the J call TRBJ2-2, with 14 bases that match TRBD2. Looked up from germline, CDR1 is WNHNN and CDR2 is SYGVQD (reference sequence). J gave up 11 bases and V 0 bases, and 5 bases lay outside the gene matches. This CDR3 contains 16 residues. In nucleotides, the CDR3 is TGCGCCAGCAGTGAGTCGATGGGACTAGCGGGAGTCGAGCTGTTTTTT. Amino acid sequence: CASSESMGLAGVELFF.

The CDR3 DNA sequence: TGTGCCAGCAGCCAGGACAGAAACAATGAGCAGTTCTTC. Protein sequence: CASSQDRNNEQFF. The V gene is TRBV6-5, the J gene TRBJ2-1; D is perhaps TRBD1 (6 bases). From germline, CDR1 is MNHEY and CDR2 SVGAGI. The CDR3 consists of 13 residues. The ends were cut back, 6 bases at V and 5 bases at J, with 11 bases in the middle.

J is TRBJ2-3 and V is TRBV6-1; tentative D call: TRBD2 (5 bases). CDR3 length: 16 residues. CDR1 MNHNS and CDR2 SASEGT come from the germline V gene. The V end lost 4 bases, the J end lost 0 bases, and 14 bases lay between the germline ends. In DNA form, the CDR3 reads TGTGCCAGCAGTGGGCTTGGCGGGTCTAGCACAGATACGCAGTATTTT. This codes for CASSGLGGSSTDTQYF.

This chain connects TRBV12-3 or TRBV12-4 to TRBJ1-2, with D possibly TRBD1 on 6 matching bases. Between the trimmed V and J ends, which lost 7 bases and 7 bases, there was a span of 16 bases. This CDR3 region has 13 residues. CDR3 in amino acids: CASTPRGARGYTF. As DNA, the CDR3 is TGTGCCAGCACCCCACGGGGGGCGCGTGGCTACACCTTC.

The chain is built from TRBV18 and TRBJ2-3; tentative D call: TRBD2 (6 bases). The CDR3 has 16 residues. Germline V gene lookup returns CDR1 KGHSH and CDR2 LQKENI. Trimming left V 5 bases short and J 2 bases short, with 17 bases between. For the CDR3, the DNA is TGTGCCAGCTCAGCCCCCGGGACGGACTACACAGATACGCAGTATTTT. The encoded protein is CASSAPGTDYTDTQYF.

This chain joins TRBV10-3 and TRBJ1-1; D perhaps matches TRBD1 (6 bases). This CDR3 contains 14 residues. V was cut by 4 bases and J by 6 bases, with 15 bases left in between. Germline lookup yields CDR1 ENHRY and CDR2 SYGVKD. The CDR3 DNA sequence: TGTGCCATCAGTGGAACAGGGAGTAGGGCTGAAGCTTTCTTT. Translation gives CAISGTGSRAEAFF.

For the CDR3, the DNA is TGTGCCAGCAGGTGGACAGCGAACACTGAAGCTTTCTTT. Its translation is CASRWTANTEAFF. The J gene is TRBJ1-1, the V gene TRBV27; possible D gene TRBD1, 6 bases. CDR1 and CDR2 from the germline V gene are MNHEY and SMNVEV (reference sequence). The ends were cut back, 6 bases at V and 1 base at J, with 9 bases in the middle. CDR3 length: 13 amino acids.

The V and J genes are TRBV27 and TRBJ2-1, with TRBD2 matching 7 bases. CDR3 size: 16 residues. V was pared by 1 base and J by 6 bases, with 9 bases of the junction left unmatched. Per the germline V gene, CDR1 is MNHEY and CDR2 is SMNVEV (reference sequence). This CDR3 is CASSLYAGVYGNEQFF. The CDR3 nucleotides read TGTGCCAGCAGTTTATACGCGGGAGTATATGGCAATGAGCAGTTCTTC.

The rearrangement links TRBV12-3 or TRBV12-4 to TRBJ2-5; D gene unclear. This CDR3 has 12 amino acids. The V end lost 3 bases, the J end lost 0 bases, and 2 bases lay between the germline ends. The CDR3 nucleotides are TGTGCCAGCAGTTTCGACCAAGAGACCCAGTACTTC. Amino acids: CASSFDQETQYF.

This clone has a handful of counts. The chain recombines TRBV7-9 with TRBJ2-1; perhaps TRBD2 as D (5 bases). V shed 7 bases and J shed 0 bases, with 13 bases lying between them. The CDR3 has 15 residues. Germline V gene data show CDR1 as SEHNR and CDR2 as FQNEAQ (reference sequence). The CDR3 here is CASTLRGSSYNEQFF. The CDR3 DNA sequence: TGTGCCAGCACCCTCCGGGGTAGCTCCTACAATGAGCAGTTCTTC.

V and J are TRBV5-4 and TRBJ1-1; TRBD1 matches 11 bases. V was clipped by 4 bases and J by 5 bases; unmatched bases: 13. The germline V gene has CDR1 SGHNT and CDR2 YYREEE (reference sequence). The CDR3 sequence is 17 residues long. The CDR3 coding sequence is TGTGCCAGCAGCGGGGGGAGGACAGGGGGCGCTTGGACTGAAGCTTTCTTT. Translating gives CASSGGRTGGAWTEAFF. Filled out from reference TRBV5-4 and TRBJ1-1, the complete variable domain reads ETGVTQSPTHLIKTRGQQVTLRCSSQSGHNTVSWYQQALGQGPQFIFQYYREEENGRGNFPPRFSGLQFPNYSSELNVNALELDDSALYLCASSGGRTGGAWTEAFFGQGTRLTVV.

The J gene is TRBJ2-7, the V gene TRBV28; TRBD1 matches 11 bases. Germline V CDR1 and CDR2: MDHEN, SYDVKM. This CDR3 spans 15 amino acids. Germline trimming cut 3 bases from V and 3 bases from J; bases unmatched to any gene: 4. CDR3: CASSLIGTGGYEQYF. CDR3 DNA: TGTGCCAGCAGTTTGATCGGGACAGGGGGCTACGAGCAGTACTTC.

The rearrangement joins TRBV2 to TRBJ1-2; tentative D call: TRBD1 (6 bases). Trimming removed 4 bases from V and 6 bases from J, with 15 bases in between. The V gene's germline CDR1 is SNHLY and CDR2 FYNNEI. The CDR3 covers 14 residues. The CDR3 spells CASSVQGILDGYTF. Written as DNA, the CDR3 is TGTGCCAGCAGTGTGCAGGGGATCTTGGATGGCTACACCTTC.

V usage is TRBV6-5 and J usage is TRBJ1-2, with D possibly TRBD1 on 6 matching bases. Looked up from germline, CDR1 is MNHEY and CDR2 is SVGAGI. The CDR3 is 15 residues long. V lost 5 bases and J 0 bases, leaving 13 bases between the germline ends. CDR3 sequence: CASSIHRVSNYGYTF. In DNA, the CDR3 is TGTGCCAGCAGTATCCACAGGGTTTCTAACTATGGCTACACCTTC.

The chain is built from TRBV13 and TRBJ2-7, with TRBD2 identical over 8 bases. The ends lost 0 bases at V and 0 bases at J; junction bases unmatched: 4. The CDR3 extends over 16 amino acids. The germline CDR1 and CDR2 sequences are PRHDT and FYEKMQ (reference sequence). CDR3 protein: CASSLGLAGPSYEQYF. CDR3 coding DNA: TGTGCCAGCAGCTTAGGGCTAGCGGGTCCCTCCTACGAGCAGTACTTC.

The rearrangement links TRBV19 to TRBJ2-5; a weak D match, TRBD2 (6 bases). In germline, CDR1 is LNHDA, CDR2 SQIVND (reference sequence). V dropped 5 bases and J dropped 7 bases, with 23 bases sitting between them. CDR3 length: 16 amino acids. The CDR3 region has the DNA TGTGCCAGTAGTCCGAGGCGGGGAGGAGACCTCGGGACCCAGTACTTC. Translated: CASSPRRGGDLGTQYF.